This T cell receptor beta chain appears in the sequencing data of a study of patients and donors after allogeneic stem cell transplantation. TCRdb itself ran the RT-PCR reads through MiXCR, one entry per CDR3 protein. Counted here are 800,000 to 1,000,000 distinct CDR3 sequences, roughly 18% occurring once; the ten biggest clones make up 6%. The CDR3 is 11 residues long. The V gene's germline CDR1 is DFQATT and CDR2 SNEGSKA (reference sequence). Trimming cost V 7 bases and J 8 bases, with 12 bases left between them. This clonotype was obtained from a human donor who was either an allogeneic HSCT recipient or a stem cell or donor lymphocyte infusion donor (not recorded which). It is not recorded whose cells these are; they may come from a transplant donor. The chain couples TRBV20-1 to TRBJ2-1; perhaps TRBD2 as D (6 bases). The sample taken for sequencing was blood, either unsorted or a sorted T cell fraction (not recorded which). The CDR3 coding sequence is TGCAGTGGAGATAGCGGCCATGAGCAGTTCTTC. This sequence encodes CSGDSGHEQFF.